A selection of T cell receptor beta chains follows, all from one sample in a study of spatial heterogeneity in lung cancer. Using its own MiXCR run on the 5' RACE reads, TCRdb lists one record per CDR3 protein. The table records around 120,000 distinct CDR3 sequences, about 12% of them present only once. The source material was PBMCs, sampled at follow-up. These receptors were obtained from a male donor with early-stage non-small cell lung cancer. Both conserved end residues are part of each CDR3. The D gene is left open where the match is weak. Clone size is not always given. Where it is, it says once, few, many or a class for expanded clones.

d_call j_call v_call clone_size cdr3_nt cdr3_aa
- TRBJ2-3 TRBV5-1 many TGCGCCAGCAGCTCCGGGACACAGACAGATACGCAGTATTTT CASSSGTQTDTQYF
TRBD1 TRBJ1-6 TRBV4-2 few TGTGCCAGCAGCCAATTTGGACAGGGGGGTAATTCACCCCTCCACTTT CASSQFGQGGNSPLHF
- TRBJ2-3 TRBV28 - TGTGCCAGCAGTTTAATCTGGGCCAGGGCCACAGATACGCAGTATTTT CASSLIWARATDTQYF
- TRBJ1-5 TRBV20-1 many TGCAGTGCTGAAGTGAGTGGGGATCAGCCCCAGCATTTT CSAEVSGDQPQHF
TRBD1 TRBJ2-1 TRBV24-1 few TGTGCCACCAGTGACCGGGGCAGGGGGAGTAATGAGCAGTTCTTC CATSDRGRGSNEQFF
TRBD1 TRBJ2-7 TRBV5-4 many TGTGCCAGCAGCTTGAGGTTATACAGGGGCGCCTACGAGCAGTACTTC CASSLRLYRGAYEQYF
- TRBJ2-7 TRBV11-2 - TGTGCCAGCAGCTTAGAACAGGGCCCCTACGAGCAGTACTTC CASSLEQGPYEQYF
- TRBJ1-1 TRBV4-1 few TGCGCCAGCAGCCAAGTGGGGGACATGGGAGCTTTCTTT CASSQVGDMGAFF
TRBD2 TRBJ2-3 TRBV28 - TGTGCCAGCAGGGCGGGGGGCCTCACAGATACGCAGTATTTT CASRAGGLTDTQYF
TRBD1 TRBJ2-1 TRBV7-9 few TGTGCCAGCATCCCCAGACAGGGGGCGCGGAATGAGCAGTTCTTC CASIPRQGARNEQFF
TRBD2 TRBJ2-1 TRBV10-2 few TGCGCCAGCAGTCAGACTAGCGGGGTTAATGAGCAGTTCTTC CASSQTSGVNEQFF
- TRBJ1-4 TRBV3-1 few TGTGCCAGCAGCCAATACCGACAGAATGAAAAACTGTTTTTT CASSQYRQNEKLFF
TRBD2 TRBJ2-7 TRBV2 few TGTGCCAGCACCTGGAGGGGTAGCGGGGGCTACTCCTACGAGCAGTACTTC CASTWRGSGGYSYEQYF
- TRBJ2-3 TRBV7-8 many TGTGCCAGCAGCTTGTACAGGGACACAGATACGCAGTATTTT CASSLYRDTDTQYF
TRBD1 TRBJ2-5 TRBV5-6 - TGTGCCAGCACTTGGGACAGAGAGACCCAGTACTTC CASTWDRETQYF
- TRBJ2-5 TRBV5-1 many TGCGCCAGCTTCAGGCATCAAGAGACCCAGTACTTC CASFRHQETQYF
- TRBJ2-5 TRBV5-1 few TGCGCCAGCAGCCCCTTCGAGGTGGAGACCCAGTACTTC CASSPFEVETQYF
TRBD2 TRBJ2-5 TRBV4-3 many TGCGCCAGCAGCCAAGTCACAGCGGGGGGCGGGTACGGGAAAGAGACCCAGTACTTC CASSQVTAGGGYGKETQYF
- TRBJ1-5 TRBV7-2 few TGTGCCAGCAGCTTTGACAGTTCAGGTGGTCAGCCCCAGCATTTT CASSFDSSGGQPQHF
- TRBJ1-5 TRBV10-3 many TGTGCCATCAGTGAGTCGAGGAGGACCCCGGGTGGGCAGCCCCAGCATTTT CAISESRRTPGGQPQHF
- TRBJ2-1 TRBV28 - TGTGCCAGCAGTATGACAGGTCTTAGGAATGAGGAGTTCTTC CASSMTGLRNEEFF
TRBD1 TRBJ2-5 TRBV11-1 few TGTGCCAGCAGTCATAAGGACAGGTTACAAGAGACCCAGTACTTC CASSHKDRLQETQYF
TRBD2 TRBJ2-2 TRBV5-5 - TGTGCCAGCAGCTCAGCGGGGGGGCGTGACACCGGGGAGCTGTTTTTT CASSSAGGRDTGELFF
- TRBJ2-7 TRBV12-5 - TGTGCTAGTGTCCTGGGACTCCCCGGCTCCGAGCAGTACTTC CASVLGLPGSEQYF
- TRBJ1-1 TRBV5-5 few TGTGCCAGCAGCTTGACAGGGAAACTTGAAGCTTTCTTT CASSLTGKLEAFF
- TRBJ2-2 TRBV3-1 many TGTGCCAGCACTGGCGAAACCACCGGGGAGCTGTTTTTT CASTGETTGELFF
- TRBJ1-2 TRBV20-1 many TGCAGTGCTACTTCGGTTAACTATGGCTACACCTTC CSATSVNYGYTF
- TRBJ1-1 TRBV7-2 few TGTGCCAGCAGCCCTCAGGGGACCAACACTGAAGCTTTCTTT CASSPQGTNTEAFF
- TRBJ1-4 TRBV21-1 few TGTGCCAGCAGCAAAGGGACAGGGGGTGAAAAACTGTTTTTT CASSKGTGGEKLFF
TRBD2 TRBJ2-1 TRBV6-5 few TGTGCCAGCAGTTACAGGACTAGCGGGGGGGCTGAGAATGAGCAGTTCTTC CASSYRTSGGAENEQFF
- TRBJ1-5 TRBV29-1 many TGCAGCGTTAGCCTTGCTCGCAATCAGCCCCAGCATTTT CSVSLARNQPQHF
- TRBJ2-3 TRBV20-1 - TGCAGTACCGGGACTCTCGGCACAGATACGCAGTATTTT CSTGTLGTDTQYF
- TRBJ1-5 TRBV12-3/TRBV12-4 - TGTGCCAGCAGGAGCCCAAGCAATCAGCCCCAGCATTTT CASRSPSNQPQHF
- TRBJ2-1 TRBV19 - TGTGCCAGTAGTATGAGGAACAGTGAGCAGTTCTTC CASSMRNSEQFF
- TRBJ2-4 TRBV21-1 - TGTGCCAGCAGCAAAGAAGTAGGTTTAGGACAGGGGCTAGCCAAAAACATTCAGTACTTC CASSKEVGLGQGLAKNIQYF
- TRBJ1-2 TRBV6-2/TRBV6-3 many TGTGCCAGCAGAGCGGATCAGCTGTATGGCTACACCTTC CASRADQLYGYTF
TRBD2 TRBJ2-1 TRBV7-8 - TGTGCCAGCGCGGGGAGCGGGGGCAGGTACAATGAGCAGTTCTTC CASAGSGGRYNEQFF
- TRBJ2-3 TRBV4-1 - TGCGCCAGCAGCCAAGACTCTCCTAGGACAGATACGCAGTATTTT CASSQDSPRTDTQYF
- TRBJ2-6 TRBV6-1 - TGTGCCAGCCTGCGTTGGGGGACTGGGGCCAACGTCCTGACTTTC CASLRWGTGANVLTF